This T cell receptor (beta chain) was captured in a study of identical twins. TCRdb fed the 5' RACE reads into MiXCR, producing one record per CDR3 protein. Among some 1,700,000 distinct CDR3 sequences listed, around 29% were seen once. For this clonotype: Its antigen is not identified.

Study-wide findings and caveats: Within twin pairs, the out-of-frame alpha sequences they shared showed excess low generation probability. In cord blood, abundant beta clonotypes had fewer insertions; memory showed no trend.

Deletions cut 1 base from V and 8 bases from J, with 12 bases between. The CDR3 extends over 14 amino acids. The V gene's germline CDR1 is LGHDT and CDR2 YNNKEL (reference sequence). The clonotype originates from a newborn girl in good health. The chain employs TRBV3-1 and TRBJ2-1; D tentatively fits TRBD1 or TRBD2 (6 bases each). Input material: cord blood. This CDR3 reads CASSQGERGDEQFF. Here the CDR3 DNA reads TGTGCCAGCAGCCAAGGGGAAAGGGGGGATGAGCAGTTCTTC.